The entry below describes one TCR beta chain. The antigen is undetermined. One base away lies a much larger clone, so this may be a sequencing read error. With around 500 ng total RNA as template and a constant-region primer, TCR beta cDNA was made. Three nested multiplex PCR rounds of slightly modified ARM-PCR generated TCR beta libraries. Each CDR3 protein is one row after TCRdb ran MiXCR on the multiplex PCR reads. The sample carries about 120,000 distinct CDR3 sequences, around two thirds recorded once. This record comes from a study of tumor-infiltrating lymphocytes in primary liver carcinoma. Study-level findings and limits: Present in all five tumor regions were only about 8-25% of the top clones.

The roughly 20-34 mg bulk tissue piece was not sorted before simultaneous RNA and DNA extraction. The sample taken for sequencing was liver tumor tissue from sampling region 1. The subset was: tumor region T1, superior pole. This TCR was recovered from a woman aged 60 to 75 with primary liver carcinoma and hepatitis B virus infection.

CDR3 bases: TGTGCCAGCTCCCTTAGGGGGACAGGGGCTGTTGGGCAGTTCTTC. As protein: CASSLRGTGAVGQFF. V usage is TRBV12-3 or TRBV12-4 and J usage is TRBJ2-1; TRBD1 aligns across 10 bases. V was pared by 8 bases and J by 12 bases, with 16 bases of the junction left unmatched. The CDR3 loop spans 15 amino acids.